This T cell receptor beta chain comes out of a study of identifying expanded T cells in peripheral blood. Regarding the study as a whole: Differentially abundant clones: roughly 1.2 between replicates, approximately 15 at two to three weeks, under 25 at four.

Healthy donors had no documented immune events, such as infections, while sampled. Of note for this clone: Its specificity is unknown. This same CDR3 is encoded by further DNA sequences in the sample.

Only in-frame clones appear in the TCRdb table, and some are missing; sequencing was by immunoSEQ multiplex PCR. This table has some 95,000 clones, 75% to 90% appearing once. What was sequenced was blood. The TCR sequence derives from a person aged 18-70 years in good health.

The CDR3 DNA reads TGTGCCAGCAGTGCCTCTCTCGGACAGGGGGCGCGGGGGTCACCCCTCCACTTT. This codes for CASSASLGQGARGSPLHF. The rearrangement joins TRBV25-1 to TRBJ1-6; TRBD1 aligns across 11 bases. The CDR3 consists of 18 residues. Germline V gene sequence: CDR1 MGHDK, CDR2 SYGVNS. V lost 4 bases and J lost 10; bases outside the gene matches: 15.